This is a list of T cell receptor beta chains from one sample in a study of T-cell reconstitution after alpha-beta-depleted transplantation in children. MiXCR was run by TCRdb on the PCR reads, yielding one entry per CDR3 protein. The table includes about 610,000 distinct CDR3 sequences, about 10% detected once. The input for sequencing was PBMCs from the stem cell graft donor, taken from the stem cell graft. These receptors came from a human donor who donated a stem cell graft to a child with acute myeloid leukemia. CDR3s include the opening cysteine and the closing phenylalanine or tryptophan. The D gene is left open where the match is weak. Size tells how often a clone was seen (once, few, many) or the class of an expanded clone, and some rows leave it out.

>TRBJ2-1|TRBD2|TRBV7-2|NA
CASSPGSGRIHNEQFF
TGTGCCAGCAGTCCGGGCAGCGGGAGGATCCACAATGAGCAGTTCTTC
>TRBJ2-3|TRBD2|TRBV5-1|few
CASSLGSGSDTQYF
TGCGCCAGCAGCTTGGGGAGCGGGAGTGATACGCAGTATTTT
>TRBJ2-1|TRBD2|TRBV20-1|NA
CSASAGPGTPYNEQFF
TGCAGTGCTTCAGCGGGGCCCGGGACCCCTTACAATGAGCAGTTCTTC
>TRBJ2-1|NA|TRBV29-1|NA
CSVGTGLNEQFF
TGCAGCGTTGGAACAGGGTTAAATGAGCAGTTCTTC
>TRBJ2-3|TRBD2|TRBV7-6|few
CATGLAGELDTQYF
TGTGCCACCGGACTAGCGGGAGAGTTAGATACGCAGTATTTT
>TRBJ2-4|TRBD2|TRBV29-1|few
CSVDGFTSGRNQILAKNIQYF
TGCAGCGTTGATGGGTTTACTAGCGGGAGAAACCAAATCTTAGCCAAAAACATTCAGTACTTC
>TRBJ1-3|NA|TRBV25-1|many
CASSDSGTLGNTIYF
TGTGCCAGCAGTGATTCCGGGACACTTGGAAACACCATATATTTT
>TRBJ2-7|TRBD1|TRBV10-3|few
CAISDGGQGPPYEQYF
TGTGCCATCAGTGACGGGGGACAGGGCCCCCCCTACGAGCAGTACTTC
>TRBJ1-2|NA|TRBV20-1|NA
CSARDLGTVYGYTF
TGCAGTGCTAGAGATCTCGGGACCGTCTATGGCTACACCTTC
>TRBJ2-7|NA|TRBV30|few
CAWSVGAQIHEQYF
TGTGCCTGGAGTGTGGGAGCCCAGATCCACGAGCAGTACTTC
>TRBJ1-1|NA|TRBV12-5|NA
CASGLRTDTEAFF
TGTGCTAGTGGTTTGAGGACGGACACTGAAGCTTTCTTT
>TRBJ2-1|TRBD1|TRBV7-2|NA
CASSSGTGNYEQFF
TGTGCCAGCAGCTCCGGGACAGGGAATTATGAGCAGTTCTTC
>TRBJ1-2|NA|TRBV29-1|few
CSVDEPPGPYGYTF
TGCAGCGTCGATGAGCCCCCGGGGCCCTATGGCTACACCTTC
>TRBJ2-6|TRBD1|TRBV5-3|many
CATRIDRVRSGANVLTF
TGTGCCACGAGAATAGACAGGGTGCGGTCTGGGGCCAACGTCCTGACTTTC
>TRBJ2-7|NA|TRBV7-9|many
CASSLWPAEISYEQYF
TGTGCCAGCAGCTTATGGCCAGCGGAGATCTCCTACGAGCAGTACTTC
>TRBJ1-1|NA|TRBV3-1|NA
CASSLGTTDTEAFF
TGTGCCAGCAGCCTCGGGACAACCGACACTGAAGCTTTCTTT
>TRBJ2-1|TRBD2|TRBV11-1|few
CASSGQTSGVNNEQFF
TGTGCCAGCAGCGGGCAGACTAGCGGGGTAAACAATGAGCAGTTCTTC
>TRBJ1-5|NA|TRBV29-1|few
CSVAREGQPQHF
TGCAGCGTTGCCAGGGAGGGTCAGCCCCAGCATTTT
>TRBJ2-2|NA|TRBV7-9|many
CASSLDTGELFF
TGTGCCAGCAGTTTGGACACCGGGGAGCTGTTTTTT
>TRBJ2-7|TRBD1|TRBV28|many
CASSPADRGTYEQYF
TGTGCCAGCAGTCCCGCCGACAGGGGGACCTACGAGCAGTACTTC
>TRBJ2-3|TRBD2|TRBV29-1|few
CSVEGEGGAGGAQYF
TGCAGCGTTGAAGGGGAGGGCGGAGCGGGAGGGGCGCAGTATTTT
>TRBJ1-1|NA|TRBV3-1|few
CASSVSTTEAFF
TGTGCCAGCAGCGTTTCAACCACTGAAGCTTTCTTT
>TRBJ2-1|TRBD2|TRBV7-7|NA
CASSSHLAGDNEQFF
TGTGCTAGCAGCTCCCATCTAGCGGGGGACAATGAGCAGTTCTTC
>TRBJ2-3|NA|TRBV6-5|few
CASSYSLSTDTQYF
TGTGCCAGCAGTTATTCCCTCTCGACAGATACGCAGTATTTT
>TRBJ2-7|TRBD2|TRBV20-1|few
CSARDPGLAGAYEQYF
TGCAGTGCTAGAGACCCGGGACTAGCGGGAGCTTACGAGCAGTACTTC
>TRBJ2-5|TRBD1|TRBV29-1|many
CSVSQGNQETQYF
TGCAGCGTTTCACAGGGGAATCAAGAGACCCAGTACTTC
>TRBJ2-3|TRBD2|TRBV14|NA
CASSQTRTSGKAIVYF
TGTGCCAGCAGCCAGACCCGGACTAGCGGGAAGGCAATCGTGTATTTT
>TRBJ1-5|NA|TRBV20-1|few
CSVAGGRGPGGGRQPQHF
TGCAGTGTCGCGGGCGGGAGGGGCCCAGGAGGTGGGAGGCAGCCCCAGCATTTT
>TRBJ2-3|NA|TRBV5-1|many
CASSLATDTQYF
TGTGCCAGCAGTTTAGCAACAGATACGCAGTATTTT
>TRBJ2-1|NA|TRBV13|few
CASITLGGGEQFF
TGTGCCAGCATTACCCTAGGGGGAGGTGAGCAGTTCTTC
>TRBJ2-7|NA|TRBV20-1|few
CSASTPRGFYEQYF
TGCAGTGCTAGCACGCCTCGGGGATTCTACGAGCAGTACTTC
>TRBJ2-3|TRBD1|TRBV6-1|few
CASSTGTGSNTQYF
TGTGCCAGCAGTACCGGGACAGGGAGTAATACGCAGTATTTT
>TRBJ2-1|NA|TRBV6-2/TRBV6-3|few
CASSYDGEQFF
TGTGCCAGCAGTTATGATGGTGAGCAGTTCTTC
>TRBJ2-1|NA|TRBV5-1|few
CASSLGIQEQFF
TGCGCCAGCAGCTTGGGGATCCAGGAGCAGTTCTTC
>TRBJ2-1|TRBD2|TRBV11-2|NA
CASSRLAVTHEQFF
TGTGCCAGCAGCCGGCTAGCGGTAACGCATGAGCAGTTCTTC
>TRBJ2-7|NA|TRBV7-2|many
CASSFRESGEQYF
TGTGCCAGCAGCTTCCGGGAATCTGGCGAGCAGTACTTC
>TRBJ2-1|TRBD2|TRBV20-1|many
CSARDVLAGGVVDEQFF
TGCAGTGCTAGAGATGTGTTAGCGGGAGGTGTGGTCGATGAGCAGTTCTTC
>TRBJ2-7|NA|TRBV7-8|many
CASSITDRTYEQYF
TGTGCCAGCAGCATTACCGACAGGACCTACGAGCAGTACTTC
>TRBJ2-6|TRBD1|TRBV12-3/TRBV12-4|NA
CASNSPGQGASGANVLTF
TGTGCCAGCAATTCGCCGGGACAGGGGGCGTCAGGGGCCAACGTCCTGACTTTC